The 6 T cell receptor beta chains listed next were all sequenced from one sample in a study of CD8+CD57+ T cells in acquired aplastic anemia. Genomic DNA templated the TCR beta VDJ and CDR3 profiling. Each CDR3 protein is one row after TCRdb ran MiXCR on the reads. This sample has about 200,000 distinct CDR3 sequences, with about 60% found just once. Patients selected for sequencing had displayed CD8+CD57+ cell expansion by flow cytometry. The material sequenced was sorted CD4+, CD8+, or CD8+CD57+ T cells (not recorded which) from PBMCs. The source is a human donor with aplastic anemia.

The chain employs TRBV6-5 and TRBJ2-7, with TRBD1 identical over 8 bases. V shed 6 bases, J shed 4 bases, and the junction held 8 bases outside the gene matches. The CDR3 is made up of 14 amino acids. Germline assignment: CDR1 MNHEY and CDR2 SVGAGI. CDR3 loop: CASRPTGARYEQYF. CDR3 in DNA: TGTGCCAGCAGACCGACAGGGGCGAGGTACGAGCAGTACTTC.

Details on this clonotype: Being one base from a much bigger clone, this may be a read error. The CDR3 ends on some other residue instead of the conserved phenylalanine or tryptophan, so this is likely a read error. The chain is built from TRBV11-2 and TRBJ2-7; 7 bases match TRBD1. The germline gives CDR1 SGHAT, CDR2 FQNNGV. The CDR3 totals 15 residues. The V and J ends lost 5 bases and 0 bases, in that order; junction bases with no gene match: 7. The CDR3 DNA follows: TGTGCCAGCAGCCAGACAGGGCTACTCTCCTACGAGCAGTACCTC. Protein: CASSQTGLLSYEQYL.

J is TRBJ2-3 and V is TRBV7-2; 14 bases match TRBD2. Germline V CDR1 and CDR2: SGHTA, FQGNSA. CDR3 size: 17 residues. The V gene end was trimmed by 5 bases and the J gene end by 0 bases; junction bases not matched to a gene: 4. The CDR3 DNA reads as TGTGCCAGCAGCCTGACTAGCGGGGGGGCTAGCACAGATACGCAGTATTTT. Its protein is CASSLTSGGASTDTQYF. The whole variable domain, remainder taken from reference TRBV7-2 and TRBJ2-3, is GAGVSQSPSNKVTEKGKDVELRCDPISGHTALYWYRQSLGQGLEFLIYFQGNSAPDKSGLPSDRFSAERTGGSVSTLTIQRTQQEDSAVYLCASSLTSGGASTDTQYFGPGTRLTVL.

In this sample, this clonotype turned up a few times. The chain uses TRBV7-3 and TRBJ1-1; 7 bases match TRBD1. V was pared by 5 bases and J by 1 base, with 4 bases of the junction left unmatched. The CDR3 totals 14 residues. Germline loops: CDR1 SGHTA, CDR2 FQGTGA. In DNA form, the CDR3 reads TGTGCCAGCAGCGGGGGGACAGAGAACACTGAAGCTTTCTTT. Protein sequence: CASSGGTENTEAFF. The entire variable domain, with the rest obtained from reference TRBV7-3 and TRBJ1-1, is as follows: GAGVSQTPSNKVTEKGKYVELRCDPISGHTALYWYRQSLGQGPEFLIYFQGTGAADDSGLPNDRFFAVRPEGSVSTLKIQRTERGDSAVYLCASSGGTENTEAFFGQGTRLTVV.

This chain joins TRBV7-3 and TRBJ2-6, with 11 bases identical to TRBD1. The CDR3 covers 17 residues. V lost 4 bases and J lost 4; bases outside the gene matches: 6. Germline V gene data show CDR1 as SGHTA and CDR2 as FQGTGA. CDR3 coding DNA: TGTGCCAGCAGCTCCGGACAGGGGGCGATAGGGGCCAACGTCCTGACTTTC. Protein: CASSSGQGAIGANVLTF. Supplemented by reference TRBV7-3 and TRBJ2-6, the full variable domain reads GAGVSQTPSNKVTEKGKYVELRCDPISGHTALYWYRQSLGQGPEFLIYFQGTGAADDSGLPNDRFFAVRPEGSVSTLKIQRTERGDSAVYLCASSSGQGAIGANVLTFGAGSRLTVL.

This clonotype has a handful of counts. The chain has TRBV2 and TRBJ1-2; D is undetermined. The CDR3 contains 12 residues. Looked up from germline, CDR1 is SNHLY and CDR2 is FYNNEI. The V gene lost 5 bases and the J gene lost 6 bases, with 10 bases spanning the gap. CDR3: CASSTPPDGYTF. The CDR3 DNA reads TGTGCCAGCAGTACCCCGCCAGATGGCTACACCTTC.